A single sample gave rise to the 28 T cell receptor beta chains below, sequenced in a study of blood T cells in healthy people across ages (dated by TCRdb to the mid-2010s). Library construction relied on 5' RACE. TCRdb lists the instrument as Illumina HiSeq 2500. A second 7 to 11 cycle PCR used a sample-barcoded 5' primer and a J-beta primer mix. TCRdb ran its own pipeline on the public reads, namely fastp trimming at Q25 and MiXCR clone calling, and kept in-frame beta chains. Each record represents a unique CDR3 protein, reported with the most common genes and DNA among its rows. In all, the sample holds roughly 700,000 distinct CDR3 sequences, and around 45% of those were seen once. The ten largest clones represent 25% to 35% of the sample. Sequenced sample: blood. The receptors were sampled from a woman aged 60 to 75 in good health.

The chain is built from TRBV5-5 and TRBJ2-1; TRBD2 agrees at 14 bases. V gave up 3 bases and J gave up 7 bases; unmatched junction bases: 6. CDR3 length equals 16 residues. Germline loops: CDR1 SGHKS, CDR2 YYEKEE (reference sequence). CDR3 residues: CASSWGGLAGVNEQFF. The CDR3 nucleotides are TGTGCCAGCAGCTGGGGGGGACTAGCGGGAGTGAATGAGCAGTTCTTC.

This sequence joins TRBV5-1 and TRBJ2-3, with 10 positions matching TRBD2. Germline lookup yields CDR1 SGHRS and CDR2 YFSETQ. The V gene end was trimmed by 0 bases and the J gene end by 6 bases; junction bases not matched to a gene: 10. This CDR3 contains 17 residues. The CDR3 coding sequence is TGCGCCAGCAGCTTGGCTCGGCTAGCGGGAGCGCACGATACGCAGTATTTT. Translation gives CASSLARLAGAHDTQYF.

The CDR3, as DNA: TGCGCCAGCAGCCAAGAGTCGGGGACTAGCGGGACAAAGAGCTCCTACAATGAGCAGTTCTTC. Encoded protein: CASSQESGTSGTKSSYNEQFF. The chain couples TRBV4-1 to TRBJ2-1, with 13 bases fitting TRBD2. Germline CDR1 and CDR2: MGHRA and YSYEKL. This CDR3 comprises 21 residues. V shed 0 bases, J shed 0 bases, and the junction held 11 bases outside the gene matches.

A few counts support this clonotype. CDR3 coding DNA: TGTGCCAGCAGCTTGCAACGGGACAATGAGCAGTTCTTC. This sequence encodes CASSLQRDNEQFF. The chain uses TRBV5-5 and TRBJ2-1; D gene ambiguous. Germline CDR1 and CDR2: SGHKS and YYEKEE (reference sequence). V lost 1 base, J lost 5 bases, and 7 bases lay in between. The CDR3 loop spans 13 amino acids.

The J gene is TRBJ2-3, the V gene TRBV4-3, with D perhaps TRBD1 (6 bases). CDR1 and CDR2 from the germline V gene are LGHNA and YSLEER. The V end was cut by 3 bases, the J end by 5 bases, with 12 bases between. The CDR3 is 14 residues long. The CDR3 here is CASSHSGVGDTQYF. CDR3 bases: TGCGCCAGCAGCCATTCAGGGGTTGGAGATACGCAGTATTTT.

Only a few counts were recorded for this clonotype. The chain is built from TRBV6-2 or TRBV6-3 and TRBJ2-7; a weak D match, TRBD2 (5 bases). From germline, CDR1 is MNHEY and CDR2 SVGEGT. V was trimmed by 5 bases and J by 3 bases, leaving 11 bases between them. The CDR3 sequence is 13 residues long. CDR3 protein: CASSPGLNYEQYF. For the CDR3, the DNA is TGTGCCAGCAGTCCCGGACTCAACTACGAGCAGTACTTC.

This clonotype was seen a handful of times. The rearrangement uses TRBV2 and TRBJ1-4, with 9 bases fitting TRBD1. CDR3 size: 15 residues. Germline V gene lookup returns CDR1 SNHLY and CDR2 FYNNEI. With 5 bases clipped from V and 6 bases from J, the junction kept 7 bases outside the gene matches. The CDR3 sequence: CASSPYRGRDEKLFF. The CDR3 DNA reads as TGTGCCAGCAGTCCATACAGGGGGCGCGATGAAAAACTGTTTTTT.

This clonotype has a single count. This chain joins TRBV7-2 and TRBJ2-5, with D possibly matching TRBD1 (6 bases). V lost 7 bases to trimming and J lost 11 bases, with 20 bases between them. From germline, CDR1 is SGHTA and CDR2 FQGNSA. This CDR3 comprises 13 residues. CDR3 coding DNA: TGTGCCAGCAAACCACTAGACAGGAATGAGCAGTACTTC. Its protein product is CASKPLDRNEQYF.

The chain uses TRBV21-1 and TRBJ2-5; the table's TRBD1 call for D was not verified on the DNA. The J call may be wrong; the DNA end is better matched by TRBJ2-7. TRBV21-1 counts as a pseudogene. The CDR3 has 15 residues. DNA of the CDR3: TGTGCCAGCACCAATACGGACAGTGAAGGAGCCGAGCAGTACTTC. Translated: CASTNTDSEGAEQYF.

The chain joins TRBV20-1 to TRBJ1-2, with D possibly being TRBD1 (6 bases). Per germline, CDR1 DFQATT and CDR2 SNEGSKA (reference sequence). Trimming cost V 3 bases and J 10 bases, with 18 bases left between them. The CDR3 totals 13 residues. This chain's CDR3 is CSARPNPQGHYTF. The CDR3 nucleotides read TGCAGTGCTAGGCCCAACCCACAGGGCCACTACACCTTC.

This clonotype was observed a few times. This chain joins TRBV28 and TRBJ2-3; no reliable D call. There are 15 residues in the CDR3. Per the germline V gene, CDR1 is MDHEN and CDR2 is SYDVKM. Trimming cost V 3 bases and J 3 bases, with 13 bases left between them. CDR3 bases: TGTGCCAGCAGTTTGAATGGGTGGGGTACAGATACGCAGTATTTT. It encodes CASSLNGWGTDTQYF.

This clonotype was observed at least ten times. The rearrangement links TRBV3-1 to TRBJ2-5; 13 bases line up with TRBD2. V shed 5 bases, J shed 5 bases, and the junction held 8 bases outside the gene matches. The CDR3 contains 16 residues. Germline V gives CDR1 LGHDT, CDR2 YNNKEL (reference sequence). The CDR3 nucleotides are TGTGCCAGCAGCTTAAGGACTAGCGGGAGTAGGGAGACCCAGTACTTC. This gives the protein CASSLRTSGSRETQYF.

CDR3 amino acids: CASSFSGIVDTQYF. CDR3 bases: TGTGCCAGCAGTTTTAGCGGGATTGTGGATACGCAGTATTTT. This chain joins TRBV27 and TRBJ2-3, with TRBD2 matching 8 bases. The CDR3 runs 14 residues. The V and J ends lost 3 bases and 6 bases, in that order; junction bases with no gene match: 5. Germline V CDR1 and CDR2: MNHEY, SMNVEV (reference sequence).

The CDR3 loop is CSVPRMTSGYSTDTQYF. For the CDR3, the DNA is TGCAGCGTTCCCAGGATGACTAGCGGATATAGCACAGATACGCAGTATTTT. The chain recombines TRBV29-1 with TRBJ2-3, with 9 bases fitting TRBD2. This CDR3 is built from 17 residues. V lost 5 bases to trimming and J lost 0 bases; unmatched junction nucleotides: 12. Germline V gene data show CDR1 as SQVTM and CDR2 as ANQGSEA.

V is TRBV14 and J is TRBJ2-1, with 9 bases lining up with TRBD2. J lost 1 base, V lost 4 bases, and 5 bases had no gene match. The CDR3 contains 16 residues. Germline CDR1 SGHDN, CDR2 FVKESK. CDR3 loop: CASSPGGGGSYNEQFF. In nucleotides, the CDR3 is TGTGCCAGCAGCCCGGGCGGGGGGGGGTCCTACAATGAGCAGTTCTTC.

The chain combines TRBV28 with TRBJ2-7; D is uncertain. The germline CDR1 and CDR2 sequences are MDHEN and SYDVKM. The V end lost 3 bases, the J end lost 0 bases, and 3 bases lay between the germline ends. The CDR3 is 12 residues long. CDR3 amino acids: CASSFISYEQYF. CDR3 in DNA: TGTGCCAGCAGTTTCATCTCCTACGAGCAGTACTTC.

This clonotype was counted many times. The chain joins TRBV5-1 to TRBJ2-5, with 8 bases matching TRBD2. Germline V gene sequence: CDR1 SGHRS, CDR2 YFSETQ. This CDR3 comprises 16 residues. The V and J ends lost 2 bases and 1 base, in that order; junction bases with no gene match: 7. The CDR3 DNA reads TGCGCCAGCAGCTTAGGGTCCGGGACTAGCCAAGAGACCCAGTACTTC. Its translation is CASSLGSGTSQETQYF.

The chain carries TRBV13 and TRBJ2-4; 9 bases fit TRBD1. The assigned J gene may be wrong: the sequence end matches TRBJ2-7 better. Germline lookup yields CDR1 PRHDT and CDR2 FYEKMQ (reference sequence). There are 16 residues in the CDR3. CDR3 protein: CASSLSYGTGHPEQYF. CDR3 bases: TGTGCCAGCAGCTTATCTTACGGGACAGGGCATCCCGAGCAGTACTTC.

V gene TRBV28 combines with J gene TRBJ2-5; 8 bases match TRBD2. The CDR3 totals 16 residues. After removal of 1 base from V and 5 bases from J, the junction contained 9 bases not matched to a gene. CDR1 MDHEN and CDR2 SYDVKM come from the germline V gene. CDR3 protein: CASSLSPAGDLETQYF. In DNA, the CDR3 is TGTGCCAGCAGTTTATCCCCAGCGGGAGACCTGGAGACCCAGTACTTC.

The V call is TRBV20-1, the J call TRBJ2-7; the D is unclear. This CDR3 spans 14 amino acids. V was cut by 0 bases and J by 3 bases, with 12 bases left in between. Germline loops: CDR1 DFQATT, CDR2 SNEGSKA (reference sequence). The CDR3 here is CSARDKLYRYEQYF. The DNA of the CDR3 is TGCAGTGCTAGAGATAAATTATATCGCTACGAGCAGTACTTC.

Only a few counts were recorded for this clonotype. The V gene is TRBV4-3, the J gene TRBJ1-4; weak D call: TRBD1 (6 bases). The CDR3 is made up of 14 amino acids. Germline V gene data show CDR1 as LGHNA and CDR2 as YSLEER. V was cut by 2 bases and J by 4 bases, with 8 bases left in between. The CDR3 sequence is CASSQQGNNEKLFF. The CDR3 nucleotides read TGCGCCAGCAGCCAACAGGGGAATAATGAAAAACTGTTTTTT.

The chain has TRBV6-2 or TRBV6-3 and TRBJ2-2; no clear D. There are 13 residues in the CDR3. In germline, CDR1 is MNHEY, CDR2 SVGEGT. Trimming stripped 6 bases from V and 4 bases from J, with 9 bases between. CDR3 sequence: CASSYRTTGELFF. The CDR3 DNA follows: TGTGCCAGCAGCTACCGGACCACCGGGGAGCTGTTTTTT.

The chain couples TRBV3-1 to TRBJ2-5, with 8 positions matching TRBD2. The DNA end lines up better with TRBJ2-7; the J call may be wrong. The CDR3 sequence is 16 residues long. CDR1 LGHDT and CDR2 YNNKEL come from the germline V gene (reference sequence). The CDR3 coding sequence is TGTGCCAGCAGCCAGTTAGTAGCGGGGTCCCCGGTCGAGCAGTACTTC. This gives the protein CASSQLVAGSPVEQYF.

This chain joins TRBV20-1 and TRBJ1-4, with 7 bases lining up with TRBD1. The CDR3 runs 15 residues. Germline loops: CDR1 DFQATT, CDR2 SNEGSKA (reference sequence). V lost 5 bases and J lost 7; bases outside the gene matches: 13. The CDR3 sequence is CSAQRARGLGEKLFF. The DNA for the CDR3 is TGCAGTGCTCAGCGGGCCAGGGGGTTGGGTGAAAAACTGTTTTTT.

This clonotype has ten or more counts. The CDR3 loop reads CSARNPLSGRSQETQYF. CDR3 DNA sequence: TGCAGTGCTAGAAACCCCCTTAGCGGGAGGTCCCAAGAGACCCAGTACTTC. The chain joins TRBV20-1 to TRBJ2-5, with 10 bases identical to TRBD2. This CDR3 has 17 residues. CDR1 DFQATT and CDR2 SNEGSKA come from the germline V gene (reference sequence). V shed 2 bases, J shed 1 base, and the junction held 10 bases outside the gene matches.

As concerns this clonotype: One end of the junction fails to match germline, which may point to a read error. The chain joins TRBV2 to TRBJ2-3; 10 bases map to TRBD2. The CDR3 covers 16 residues. The germline CDR1 and CDR2 sequences are SNHLY and FYNNEI. The CDR3 nucleotides are TGTGCCAGCAGGGAAGGACTAGCGGTTAGCACAGATACGCAGTATTTT. Encoded protein: CASREGLAVSTDTQYF.

This chain links TRBV7-9 with TRBJ2-3; D is possibly TRBD1 (5 bases). CDR1 is SEHNR, CDR2 FQNEAQ, per germline (reference sequence). This CDR3 region has 16 residues. V was clipped by 4 bases and J by 0 bases, with 14 bases between them. The CDR3 DNA is TGTGCCAGCAGCTCCGACAGTAGTACTAGCACAGATACGCAGTATTTT. Protein product: CASSSDSSTSTDTQYF.

The CDR3 sequence is CASSLGGYQAEAFF. The CDR3 DNA sequence: TGTGCCAGCAGTTTAGGGGGATACCAGGCTGAAGCTTTCTTT. The rearrangement uses TRBV28 and TRBJ1-1, with D tentatively TRBD1 (5 bases). CDR1 and CDR2 from the germline V gene are MDHEN and SYDVKM. Trimming cost V 2 bases and J 6 bases, with 13 bases left between them. The CDR3 consists of 14 residues.